These 14 T cell receptor beta chains came from one sample sequenced in a study of T cells in Graves' hyperthyroidism and ophthalmopathy. Using RNA transcripts as the source, TCR beta CDR3 regions were amplified. With the HTBI primer set, the TCR CDR3 went through a first round of RT-PCR. One entry per CDR3 protein, called by TCRdb with MiXCR from the multiplex PCR reads. Of around 340,000 distinct CDR3 sequences listed, about a sixth are singletons. The sample comprised blood. These receptors all come from a woman in her thirties with Graves' hyperthyroidism that later progressed to Graves' ophthalmopathy.

The chain uses TRBV2 and TRBJ1-5; possible D gene TRBD1, 6 bases. This CDR3 region has 15 residues. Germline CDR1 SNHLY, CDR2 FYNNEI. Trimming left V 5 bases short and J 4 bases short, with 15 bases between. The CDR3 reads CASSRGGRLNQPQHF. Here the CDR3 DNA reads TGTGCCAGCAGTAGGGGGGGGAGGTTAAATCAGCCCCAGCATTTT.

This clonotype was observed many times. V is TRBV20-1 and J is TRBJ1-2; D gene uncertain. Germline V gene data show CDR1 as DFQATT and CDR2 as SNEGSKA (reference sequence). Trimming removed 5 bases from V and 5 bases from J, with 12 bases in between. The CDR3 has 12 residues. The DNA of the CDR3 is TGCAGTGCTTACGAATCAAATTATGGCTACACCTTC. Protein sequence: CSAYESNYGYTF.

This clonotype was recorded at least ten times. V gene TRBV18 combines with J gene TRBJ2-7; possibly TRBD1 for D (7 bases). This CDR3 contains 14 residues. Germline V lookup: CDR1 KGHSH, CDR2 LQKENI. V was clipped by 5 bases and J by 5 bases, with 16 bases between them. The DNA for the CDR3 is TGTGCCAGCTCAAGAACAACAGGGGAGGACGAGCAGTACTTC. Protein product: CASSRTTGEDEQYF.

This clonotype was counted at least ten times. The chain couples TRBV5-1 to TRBJ2-5, with 7 bases matching TRBD2. CDR1 is SGHRS, CDR2 YFSETQ, per germline. V was clipped by 3 bases and J by 2 bases; unmatched bases: 4. The CDR3 spans 14 residues. The DNA of the CDR3 is TGCGCCAGCAGCTCCGGGACTAATCAAGAGACCCAGTACTTC. This sequence encodes CASSSGTNQETQYF.

This clonotype has ten or more counts. V usage is TRBV5-5 and J usage is TRBJ1-1; no firm D call. Germline lookup yields CDR1 SGHKS and CDR2 YYEKEE (reference sequence). V dropped 0 bases and J dropped 10 bases, with 10 bases sitting between them. This CDR3 comprises 12 residues. The CDR3 spells CASSLEAAGAFF. As DNA, the CDR3 is TGTGCCAGCAGCTTGGAGGCAGCTGGAGCTTTCTTT.

V usage is TRBV28 and J usage is TRBJ2-7; tentative D call: TRBD1 (6 bases). V was shortened by 7 bases and J by 2 bases, with 18 bases between the two germline ends. CDR1 MDHEN and CDR2 SYDVKM come from the germline V gene. The CDR3 consists of 15 residues. The CDR3 DNA reads TGTGCCAGCACTATATCCTCAGGGGTGACCTACGAGCAGTACTTC. Translating gives CASTISSGVTYEQYF.

This rearrangement joins TRBV24-1 to TRBJ1-2; D may be TRBD1 (6 bases). Germline V gives CDR1 KGHDR, CDR2 SFDVKD. Trimming shortened V by 6 bases and J by 5 bases, and 27 bases separated the two germline ends. The CDR3 runs 18 residues. The CDR3 protein is CATSSGKQGGTPSYGYTF. CDR3 in DNA: TGTGCCACCAGTTCAGGTAAACAGGGCGGAACTCCATCTTATGGCTACACCTTC.

The J gene is TRBJ2-1, the V gene TRBV10-3; 9 bases fit TRBD1. Germline V lookup: CDR1 ENHRY, CDR2 SYGVKD. Germline trimming cut 6 bases from V and 5 bases from J; bases unmatched to any gene: 14. The CDR3 is made up of 17 amino acids. The DNA for the CDR3 is TGTGCCATCAGCGAATTTGCCGGGACAGGGAGCGACAATGAGCAGTTCTTC. Translation: CAISEFAGTGSDNEQFF.

The sample holds many counts of this clonotype. The chain recombines TRBV5-1 with TRBJ1-2; D might be TRBD1 (5 bases). The CDR3 runs to 15 residues. V was shortened by 0 bases and J by 3 bases, with 12 bases between the two germline ends. Germline V gives CDR1 SGHRS, CDR2 YFSETQ. The CDR3 spells CASSLATRDYYGYTF. In DNA form, the CDR3 reads TGCGCCAGCAGCTTGGCCACACGGGACTACTATGGCTACACCTTC.

This clonotype was counted ten times or more. V gene TRBV3-1 combines with J gene TRBJ2-3; 8 positions match TRBD1. Germline V gene lookup returns CDR1 LGHDT and CDR2 YNNKEL (reference sequence). Trimming took 3 bases from V and 0 from J; bases not matched to a gene: 11. The CDR3 is 18 residues long. The CDR3: CASSQSRDRSGSTDTQYF. CDR3 coding DNA: TGTGCCAGCAGCCAGTCCCGGGACAGGTCTGGTAGCACAGATACGCAGTATTTT.

This clonotype has a handful of counts. The chain joins TRBV5-4 to TRBJ2-3; no clear D. The length of the CDR3 is 14 residues. V was trimmed by 2 bases and J by 0 bases, leaving 7 bases between them. The germline gives CDR1 SGHNT, CDR2 YYREEE (reference sequence). The CDR3 is CASSFRGSTDTQYF. CDR3 nucleotides: TGTGCCAGCAGCTTTCGAGGTAGCACAGATACGCAGTATTTT.

This clonotype was picked up a small number of times. The V and J genes are TRBV6-2 or TRBV6-3 and TRBJ2-3; D possibly corresponds to TRBD2 (5 bases). V was clipped by 5 bases and J by 0 bases, with 12 bases between them. CDR3 size: 15 residues. In germline, CDR1 is MNHEY, CDR2 SVGEGT. DNA for the CDR3: TGTGCCAGCAGTCAGACTACCGCTAGCACAGATACGCAGTATTTT. Translated, it gives CASSQTTASTDTQYF.

In its sample, this clonotype was seen a few times. The rearrangement uses TRBV20-1 and TRBJ2-7; weak D call: TRBD1 (6 bases). Germline V lookup: CDR1 DFQATT, CDR2 SNEGSKA (reference sequence). V was clipped by 3 bases and J by 2 bases, with 14 bases between them. CDR3 length equals 14 residues. The CDR3: CSARALGQTYEQYF. CDR3 DNA sequence: TGCAGTGCTAGGGCCCTTGGACAGACCTACGAGCAGTACTTC.

V is TRBV3-1 and J is TRBJ2-5, with 9 bases lining up with TRBD2. The germline gives CDR1 LGHDT, CDR2 YNNKEL (reference sequence). V was pared by 3 bases and J by 2 bases, with 4 bases of the junction left unmatched. The CDR3 totals 15 residues. This CDR3 reads CASSHGLAGQETQYF. The CDR3 DNA reads TGTGCCAGCAGCCACGGCCTAGCGGGACAAGAGACCCAGTACTTC.